Below, 31 T cell receptor beta chains from the same sample are listed, as sequenced in a study of shared clonotypes between healthy human individuals. Clones were read by immunoSEQ multiplex PCR, and TCRdb kept only the in-frame ones, dropping some. The top ten hold about 1.2% of the sample, which has some 1,400,000 clones, roughly 96% seen once. The sample consisted of naive CD4+ T cells sorted from blood. Subset in this sample: CD45RA+ positively selected. These receptors all stem from a man younger than 40 in good health.

The chain combines TRBV5-1 with TRBJ2-5; D may be TRBD1 or TRBD2 (6 bases each). The CDR3 loop spans 17 amino acids. Germline CDR1 is SGHRS and CDR2 is YFSETQ. The V end lost 0 bases, the J end lost 4 bases, and 19 bases lay between the germline ends. The CDR3, as DNA: TGCGCCAGCAGCTTGGACCCGACAGGAGGGGTACTAGAGACCCAGTACTTC. Amino acids: CASSLDPTGGVLETQYF.

CDR3 residues: CASSPWTSGGNTGELFF. The DNA of the CDR3 is TGTGCCAGCAGCCCCTGGACTAGCGGGGGGAACACCGGGGAGCTGTTTTTT. The chain uses TRBV7-6 and TRBJ2-2, with 13 bases aligning to TRBD2. Germline CDR1 and CDR2: SGHVS and FNYEAQ. V was clipped by 5 bases and J by 1 base; unmatched bases: 4. The CDR3 has 17 residues. Based on the CDR3 plus reference TRBV7-6 and TRBJ2-2, the full variable domain is GAGVSQSPRYKVTKRGQDVALRCDPISGHVSLYWYRQALGQGPEFLTYFNYEAQQDKSGLPNDRFSAERPEGSISTLTIQRTEQRDSAMYRCASSPWTSGGNTGELFFGEGSRLTVL.

V is TRBV5-6 and J is TRBJ1-1; possible D gene TRBD1, 6 bases. V gave up 4 bases and J gave up 0 bases, with 16 bases separating them. Germline CDR1 SGHDT, CDR2 YYEEEE. The CDR3 loop spans 16 amino acids. The CDR3 DNA sequence: TGTGCCAGCAGCGGGGGCTGGCCGAGAATGAACACTGAAGCTTTCTTT. The encoded protein is CASSGGWPRMNTEAFF.

This chain links TRBV29-1 with TRBJ1-2; D remains unclear. This CDR3 has 11 amino acids. Germline V CDR1 and CDR2: SQVTM, ANQGSEA. The CDR3 loop is CRAGGAEGYTF. The CDR3 DNA reads as TGCAGGGCCGGAGGAGCAGAAGGCTACACCTTC.

The V gene is TRBV19, the J gene TRBJ2-4, with 8 nucleotides matching TRBD1. From germline, CDR1 is LNHDA and CDR2 SQIVND (reference sequence). The CDR3 spans 14 residues. Trimming took 6 bases from V and 6 from J; bases not matched to a gene: 7. The CDR3 here is CASRFQGAGNIQYF. As DNA, the CDR3 is TGTGCCAGTAGATTCCAGGGGGCGGGAAACATTCAGTACTTC.

The V call is TRBV13, the J call TRBJ2-5, with 7 bases identical to TRBD1. The V and J ends lost 7 bases and 1 base, in that order; junction bases with no gene match: 18. The CDR3 runs 18 residues. Germline assignment: CDR1 PRHDT and CDR2 FYEKMQ (reference sequence). The CDR3 bases are TGTGCCAGCAAAACAAGGGTTGGCGGCAGGGGGTTCCAAGAGACCCAGTACTTC. This sequence encodes CASKTRVGGRGFQETQYF.

The chain recombines TRBV4-3 with TRBJ2-6, with D perhaps assigned TRBD1 or TRBD2 (5 bases each). V gave up 0 bases and J gave up 3 bases, with 12 bases separating them. Looked up from germline, CDR1 is LGHNA and CDR2 is YSLEER. The CDR3 spans 17 residues. The CDR3 coding sequence is TGCGCCAGCAGCCAAGAGAGCCGGGGCGGTGGGGCCAACGTCCTGACTTTC. Amino acid sequence: CASSQESRGGGANVLTF.

In its sample, this clone was seen a few times. Other DNA sequences within the sample encode an identical CDR3. The CDR3 sequence: CASSPAYEQYF. The CDR3 bases are TGTGCCAGCTCACCAGCGTACGAGCAGTACTTC. This chain uses TRBV18 with TRBJ2-7; unclear D gene. Germline CDR1 is KGHSH and CDR2 is LQKENI. CDR3 size: 11 residues. The germline V and J ends were trimmed by 2 bases and 4 bases, with 3 bases remaining between them.

This rearrangement joins TRBV18 to TRBJ2-3; TRBD2 might be the D (5 bases). Germline V gene sequence: CDR1 KGHSH, CDR2 LQKENI. V was pared by 4 bases and J by 0 bases, with 20 bases between. This CDR3 comprises 18 residues. The CDR3 bases are TGTGCCAGCTCACGTCCCGGGATCAAATCCACTAGCACAGATACGCAGTATTTT. It translates to CASSRPGIKSTSTDTQYF.

The V and J genes are TRBV28 and TRBJ2-7, with D possibly matching TRBD2 (6 bases). The CDR3 totals 15 residues. Germline CDR1 and CDR2: MDHEN and SYDVKM. Trimming cost V 8 bases and J 0 bases, with 17 bases left between them. The CDR3 spells CASASSGPFSYEQYF. The CDR3 coding sequence is TGTGCCAGCGCGAGTAGCGGTCCATTCTCCTACGAGCAGTACTTC.

V usage is TRBV2 and J usage is TRBJ2-3; no clear D. The V end was cut by 8 bases, the J end by 2 bases, with 11 bases between. CDR3 length: 13 residues. Germline CDR1 and CDR2: SNHLY and FYNNEI. CDR3 nucleotides: TGTGCCAGCGCTGACAAGTACACAGATACGCAGTATTTT. It yields the protein CASADKYTDTQYF.

The CDR3 region is CASRTWGTFYEQYF. CDR3 nucleotide sequence: TGCGCCAGCAGGACCTGGGGCACCTTCTACGAGCAGTACTTC. The rearrangement links TRBV10-2 to TRBJ2-7; maybe TRBD1 (5 bases). Trimming took 6 bases from V and 3 from J, leaving 15 bases between them. Germline V gene sequence: CDR1 WSHSY, CDR2 SAAADI. This CDR3 region has 14 residues.

V gene TRBV12-5 combines with J gene TRBJ1-1; no clear D. Trimming cost V 1 base and J 7 bases, with 13 bases left between them. CDR1 LGHNT and CDR2 FRNRAP come from the germline V gene. The CDR3 spans 14 residues. CDR3 DNA sequence: TGTGCTAGTGGTTTGGGAACCCGGGAAGGTGAAGCTTTCTTT. The encoded protein is CASGLGTREGEAFF.

The gene calls are TRBV6-6 and TRBJ2-7; D is tentatively TRBD1 or TRBD2 (5 bases each). Germline V gene sequence: CDR1 MNHNY, CDR2 SVGAGI (reference sequence). The CDR3 is 12 residues long. Trimming cost V 8 bases and J 2 bases, with 10 bases left between them. CDR3 DNA: TGTGCCAGCCGGGACCCAACCTACGAGCAGTACTTC. This sequence encodes CASRDPTYEQYF.

The rearrangement joins TRBV9 to TRBJ2-3; possible D gene TRBD1, 5 bases. Germline-derived CDR1 and CDR2 are SGDLS and YYNGEE. The CDR3 runs 14 residues. Trimming shortened V by 3 bases and J by 3 bases, and 11 bases separated the two germline ends. This chain's CDR3 is CASSATEITDTQYF. CDR3 DNA: TGTGCCAGCAGCGCGACAGAAATTACAGATACGCAGTATTTT.

V gene TRBV7-7 combines with J gene TRBJ2-3, with TRBD2 matching over 10 bases. Germline V gives CDR1 SSHAT, CDR2 FNYEAQ (reference sequence). J was trimmed by 1 base and V by 4 bases; bases with no gene match: 5. The CDR3 has 16 amino acids. Here the CDR3 reads CASSSLAGGRTDTQYF. The CDR3 nucleotides read TGTGCCAGCAGCTCATTAGCGGGAGGTCGCACAGATACGCAGTATTTT.

The V gene is TRBV15, the J gene TRBJ1-2, with 9 bases fitting TRBD1. CDR1 and CDR2 (germline): LNHNV, YYDKDF (reference sequence). The CDR3 is made up of 14 amino acids. Germline trimming cut 2 bases from V and 7 bases from J; bases unmatched to any gene: 5. In DNA form, the CDR3 reads TGTGCCACCAGCAGACCCCGGGACAGGGCTGGCTACACCTTC. Residues: CATSRPRDRAGYTF.

V gene TRBV14 combines with J gene TRBJ2-5; D is uncertain. CDR3 length equals 14 residues. Germline CDR1 reads SGHDN; CDR2 reads FVKESK. The V and J ends lost 2 bases and 5 bases respectively, with 12 bases between them. For the CDR3, the DNA is TGTGCCAGCAGCCAACTCGAAGGGCCCGAGACCCAGTACTTC. It yields the protein CASSQLEGPETQYF.

With regard to this clone: This CDR3 is also generated by other DNA sequences in the sample. The rearrangement joins TRBV7-2 to TRBJ1-2, with 7 bases identical to TRBD1. The CDR3 consists of 14 residues. The trim removed 1 base at V and 3 bases at J, leaving 2 bases unmatched. Germline loops: CDR1 SGHTA, CDR2 FQGNSA. The CDR3 here is CASSLVQGDYGYTF. For the CDR3, the DNA is TGTGCCAGCAGCTTAGTTCAGGGGGACTATGGCTACACCTTC.

As regards this clone: Additional DNA sequences in this sample encode the identical CDR3. V and J are TRBV7-2 and TRBJ2-1; D is perhaps TRBD2 (6 bases). From germline, CDR1 is SGHTA and CDR2 FQGNSA. The length of the CDR3 is 14 residues. V was clipped by 4 bases and J by 3 bases, with 10 bases between them. This chain's CDR3 is CASSSKTSYNEQFF. The CDR3, as DNA: TGTGCCAGCAGCTCCAAGACTAGCTACAATGAGCAGTTCTTC.

This clone was observed a single time. The rearrangement links TRBV30 to TRBJ2-7; tentative D call: TRBD2 (6 bases). The V end lost 3 bases, the J end lost 3 bases, and 12 bases lay between the germline ends. This CDR3 is built from 13 residues. Germline loops: CDR1 GTSNPN, CDR2 SVGIG (reference sequence). Written as DNA, the CDR3 is TGTGCCTGGAGATTAGGAGGGAGCTACGAGCAGTACTTC. This codes for CAWRLGGSYEQYF.

The rearrangement links TRBV14 to TRBJ1-1, with TRBD1 identical over 11 bases. Germline loops: CDR1 SGHDN, CDR2 FVKESK. V shed 4 bases and J 6 bases; nucleotides not matched to a gene: 7. The CDR3 is 15 residues long. For the CDR3, the DNA is TGTGCCAGCAGCCTCCGGACAGGGGGCTTGTCTGAAGCTTTCTTT. Translation gives CASSLRTGGLSEAFF.

The chain recombines TRBV2 with TRBJ2-7; D remains ambiguous. V was shortened by 4 bases and J by 6 bases, with 19 bases between the two germline ends. Germline V gene sequence: CDR1 SNHLY, CDR2 FYNNEI. This CDR3 spans 15 amino acids. CDR3 in DNA: TGTGCCAGCAGTGTTCGACGGACGATCTCGCTCGAGCAGTACTTC. Amino acids: CASSVRRTISLEQYF. Complete variable domain (other parts from reference TRBV2 and TRBJ2-7): EPEVTQTPSHQVTQMGQEVILRCVPISNHLYFYWYRQILGQKVEFLVSFYNNEISEKSEIFDDQFSVERPDGSNFTLKIRSTKLEDSAMYFCASSVRRTISLEQYFGPGTRLTVT.

The V call is TRBV7-3, the J call TRBJ2-3; D remains unclear. Per germline, CDR1 SGHTA and CDR2 FQGTGA. There are 12 residues in the CDR3. Trimming cost V 6 bases and J 6 bases, with 10 bases left between them. The CDR3 nucleotides read TGTGCCAGCAGTAAAACTGGGGATACGCAGTATTTT. Its protein product is CASSKTGDTQYF. The variable domain in full, completed from reference TRBV7-3 and TRBJ2-3, reads GAGVSQTPSNKVTEKGKYVELRCDPISGHTALYWYRQSLGQGPEFLIYFQGTGAADDSGLPNDRFFAVRPEGSVSTLKIQRTERGDSAVYLCASSKTGDTQYFGPGTRLTVL.

The CDR3 coding sequence is TGTGCCAGCAAACACCTAGCGGGAGAACTCAGCACAGATACGCAGTATTTT. This sequence encodes CASKHLAGELSTDTQYF. The V gene is TRBV28, the J gene TRBJ2-3, with TRBD2 matching 10 bases. V gave up 7 bases and J gave up 0 bases; unmatched junction bases: 10. The CDR3 is made up of 17 amino acids. CDR1 is MDHEN and CDR2 is SYDVKM in the germline V gene.

This sequence joins TRBV5-4 and TRBJ1-2; D remains ambiguous. The V gene lost 6 bases and the J gene lost 8 bases, with 14 bases spanning the gap. CDR1 and CDR2 (germline): SGHNT, YYREEE (reference sequence). This CDR3 contains 12 residues. CDR3 bases: TGTGCCAGCATGGCGGGAATCGGAGGCTACACCTTC. Its translation: CASMAGIGGYTF.

V and J are TRBV15 and TRBJ2-3; D not certain. Germline lookup yields CDR1 LNHNV and CDR2 YYDKDF (reference sequence). This CDR3 contains 16 residues. Trimming took 1 base from V and 1 from J, leaving 12 bases between them. CDR3 amino acids: CATSRVGGWGTDTQYF. In DNA form, the CDR3 reads TGTGCCACCAGCAGAGTTGGTGGCTGGGGCACAGATACGCAGTATTTT.

The J gene is TRBJ2-3, the V gene TRBV7-8, with D possibly TRBD2 on 5 matching bases. Germline values: CDR1 SGHVS, CDR2 FQNEAQ. The V end lost 0 bases, the J end lost 6 bases, and 10 bases lay between the germline ends. CDR3 length: 14 amino acids. The CDR3 nucleotides read TGTGCCAGCAGCTTAGCGGGAGAGGTCGATACGCAGTATTTT. Translating gives CASSLAGEVDTQYF.

The chain is built from TRBV4-3 and TRBJ2-2; 11 positions match TRBD2. CDR3 size: 15 residues. Germline CDR1 and CDR2: LGHNA and YSLEER. Trimming at V came to 4 bases and at J to 4 bases, leaving 2 bases not matched to a gene. CDR3: CASSPGTSGTGELFF. The CDR3, as DNA: TGCGCCAGCAGCCCCGGGACTAGCGGCACCGGGGAGCTGTTTTTT.

The chain uses TRBV27 and TRBJ2-3; 7 positions agree with TRBD1. This CDR3 comprises 17 residues. The V segment lost 0 bases and the J segment 6 bases; nucleotides outside the gene matches: 12. Per the germline V gene, CDR1 is MNHEY and CDR2 is SMNVEV (reference sequence). The CDR3 spells CASSLSGRGGPWDTQYF. CDR3 sequence (DNA): TGTGCCAGCAGTTTATCTGGCAGAGGGGGCCCCTGGGATACGCAGTATTTT.

The chain recombines TRBV2 with TRBJ1-2; D is perhaps TRBD1 (6 bases). Trimming stripped 3 bases from V and 3 bases from J, with 11 bases between. CDR3 length equals 14 residues. Germline V lookup: CDR1 SNHLY, CDR2 FYNNEI. DNA of the CDR3: TGTGCCAGCAGTGATCAGGGGAATCACTATGGCTACACCTTC. Its protein is CASSDQGNHYGYTF.